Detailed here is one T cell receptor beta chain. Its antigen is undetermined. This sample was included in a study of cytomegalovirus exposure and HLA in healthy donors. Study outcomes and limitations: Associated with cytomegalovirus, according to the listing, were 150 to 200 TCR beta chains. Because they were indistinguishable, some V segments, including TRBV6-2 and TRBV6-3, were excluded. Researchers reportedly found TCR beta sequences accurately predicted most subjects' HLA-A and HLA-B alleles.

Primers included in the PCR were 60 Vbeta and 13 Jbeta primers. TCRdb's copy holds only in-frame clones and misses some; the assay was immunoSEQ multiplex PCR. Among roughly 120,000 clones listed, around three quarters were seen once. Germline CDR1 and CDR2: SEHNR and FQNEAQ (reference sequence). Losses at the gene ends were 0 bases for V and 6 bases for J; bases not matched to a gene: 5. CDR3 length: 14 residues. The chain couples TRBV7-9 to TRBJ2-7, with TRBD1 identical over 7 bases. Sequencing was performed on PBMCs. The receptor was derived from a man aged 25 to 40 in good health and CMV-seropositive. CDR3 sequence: CASSLALGGSEQYF. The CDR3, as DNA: TGTGCCAGCAGCTTAGCGCTAGGGGGCTCCGAGCAGTACTTC.